This paragraph covers one TCR beta chain sequence. The authors' processing: Nucleated cell counts were estimated from reference gene primer amplification. Using immunoSEQ multiplex PCR, the repertoire was profiled, and TCRdb retains in-frame clones only, with some absent. V and J calls and clone size are those listed in that table; D and trimming were worked out from the DNA. The sample holds fewer than 120,000 clones, 88% seen once. The J segment lost 8 bases and the V segment lost 10 bases, leaving 13 bases of the junction unmatched. This CDR3 region has 13 residues. Germline CDR1 is MNHEY and CDR2 is SVGAGI. These data originate in a study of blood T cell repertoires in COVID-19. Across the whole study: Both acute and convalescent COVID-19 samples were obtained from the United States, Italy and Spain. PBMCs, B-cell-depleted T cells, or T cells were the source of the cDNA or gDNA that made up the material.

This chain links TRBV6-5 with TRBJ1-2; 7 bases agree with TRBD1. Material: peripheral blood. This clonotype was sampled from a woman aged 50 to 60 with acute or convalescent COVID-19. The CDR3 spells CATHRGQVDGYTF. CDR3 in DNA: TGTGCCACACACCGAGGACAGGTGGACGGCTACACCTTC.